The source of this T cell receptor (beta chain) is a study of T-cell reconstitution after alpha-beta-depleted transplantation in children. Molecular barcoding with unique molecular identifiers was used for the TCRbeta library. From the PCR reads, TCRdb called clonotypes with MiXCR, one entry per CDR3 protein. This table holds 450,000 to 600,000 distinct CDR3 sequences, around 20% found once. This receptor was identified in a human donor who donated a stem cell graft to a child with acute lymphoblastic leukemia. The sequences come from PBMCs from the stem cell graft donor, collected from the stem cell graft.

This chain's CDR3 is CASSSEGKGSSYEQYF. CDR3 nucleotides: TGTGCCAGCAGTTCAGAGGGAAAGGGAAGCTCCTACGAGCAGTACTTC. The rearrangement links TRBV28 to TRBJ2-7; D may be TRBD2 (5 bases). This CDR3 has 16 residues. Trimming took 4 bases from V and 0 from J, leaving 16 bases between them. Germline CDR1 is MDHEN and CDR2 is SYDVKM.